Only one count was recorded for the clone carrying this TCR beta chain. This sample's RNA came from whole unsorted tissue. More than 3 cm separated this lung sample from the edge of the tumor. A modified ARM-PCR protocol with three rounds of nested PCR amplified TCRbeta. One entry per CDR3 protein results from TCRdb running MiXCR on the multiplex PCR reads. The table shows about 77,000 distinct CDR3 sequences, with about 80% occurring only once. The record originates from a study of tumor and adjacent non-tumor tissue in lung cancer. The CDR3 length is 16 residues. CDR1 SGHNT and CDR2 YYREEE come from the germline V gene (reference sequence). The V end lost 3 bases, the J end lost 9 bases, and 19 bases lay between the germline ends.

Sequenced material: distant non-tumor lung tissue. This chain joins TRBV5-4 and TRBJ1-6; a possible D gene is TRBD1 (6 bases). The source of this sequence is a man between 65 and 80 years old with non-small cell lung cancer. The CDR3 is CASSYLPGHLISPLHF. CDR3 in DNA: TGTGCCAGCAGCTACTTACCGGGACACCTAATTTCACCCCTCCACTTT.